Below, one TCR beta chain is given with its context. As yet, its antigen is unknown. The sample is drawn from a study of shared clonotypes between healthy human individuals. Overall study: Donors had three CD4 naive, three CD4 memory, two CD8 naive and one CD8 memory plate apiece. General observations from the study: It was only blood that was sampled, and tissue repertoires likely differ.

Method: immunoSEQ multiplex PCR; TCRdb's copy keeps in-frame clones and lacks some. The table lists approximately 1.5 million clones, about 98.5% of them singletons, with under 0.45% in the top ten. From germline, CDR1 is MDHEN and CDR2 SYDVKM. V lost 6 bases to trimming and J lost 2 bases, with 8 bases between them. The CDR3 has 12 residues. Investigators divided CD4+ cells into CD45RA+ naive and CD45RA-negative memory subsets. The receptor was derived from a man between 25 and 39 years old in good health. Sequenced input: naive CD4+ T cells sorted from blood. Documented subset: CD45RA+ positively selected. V usage is TRBV28 and J usage is TRBJ2-7; tentatively, D is TRBD2 (7 bases). In DNA form, the CDR3 reads TGTGCCAGCAGCGGGGGGCCCTACGAGCAGTACTTC. Translating it yields CASSGGPYEQYF.